The clone carrying this T cell receptor beta chain was detected a few times. What it binds is unknown. The junction differs from germline at one of its ends, possibly a read error. These data come from a study of blood T cells in healthy people across ages. Overall study findings and caveats: A roughly linear age-dependent decrease characterized TCR beta diversity per million T cells.

This CDR3 has 15 residues. Germline CDR1 reads MDHEN; CDR2 reads SYDVKM. Then a second PCR, running about 6 to 12 cycles, was carried out with a sample-barcoded 5' primer and a J-beta primer mix. MiXCR, applied by TCRdb to the 5' RACE reads, yields one record per CDR3 protein. The sample consists of 600,000 to 900,000 distinct CDR3 sequences, 25% to 30% of them appearing once. In addition, the sample was reused for a study of T cells of mothers and their children.

This clonotype was obtained from a boy aged 5 to 17 in good health. Specimen: blood. The rearrangement links TRBV28 to TRBJ2-1; D is perhaps TRBD1 (6 bases). The CDR3 sequence: CASRTGPNSYNEQSF. The DNA for the CDR3 is TGTGCCAGCAGAACAGGGCCTAACTCCTACAATGAGCAGTCCTTC.